A single T cell receptor beta chain is shown here with its context. The record originates from a study of blood T cell repertoires in COVID-19. Study in general: Sites across the United States, Italy and Spain contributed samples from acute and convalescent COVID-19. T cells, B-cell-depleted T cells, or PBMCs provided the cDNA or gDNA that served as material.

This table comes from immunoSEQ multiplex PCR, and its TCRdb copy is limited to in-frame clones, with some not included. The sample has over 90,000 clones; about 88% are singletons. The CDR3 spans 15 residues. The ends lost 4 bases at V and 3 bases at J; junction bases unmatched: 6. Germline CDR1 is MNHEY and CDR2 is SVGAGI. This TCR was recovered from a man in his fifties or sixties with active or convalescent COVID-19. The chain employs TRBV6-5 and TRBJ2-7, with TRBD2 identical over 10 bases. The material sequenced was peripheral blood. The CDR3 spells CASSLASGGVYEQYV. CDR3 coding DNA: TGTGCCAGCAGTTTGGCTAGCGGGGGAGTCTACGAGCAGTACGTC.